The 3 T cell receptor beta chains listed next were all sequenced from one sample in a study of human T cells and chemical hapten exposure. MiXCR, run by TCRdb on the RACE reads, gives a single entry per CDR3 protein. Of around 99,000 distinct CDR3 sequences listed, over 10% are singletons. Indicated time point: patch test 1, 2 weeks after DPC sensitization. Sample treatment: therapeutic diphenylcyclopropenone sensitization with weekly scalp DPC. The sequencing used whole blood, collected in connection with sensitization to the hapten diphenylcyclopropenone (DPC). The origin of the receptors is a woman between 40 and 50 years old with alopecia areata. Some clones in this sample may be carry-over from other donors' samples.

This rearrangement joins TRBV4-3 to TRBJ1-4, with 7 bases matching TRBD1. V shed 0 bases, J shed 3 bases, and the junction held 1 base outside the gene matches. This CDR3 is 15 amino acids long. Germline CDR1 LGHNA, CDR2 YSLEER. CDR3 amino acids: CASSQEGGSNEKLFF. CDR3 coding DNA: TGCGCCAGCAGCCAAGAAGGGGGCTCTAATGAAAAACTGTTTTTT.

This clonotype has more than one count but fewer than ten. The V and J genes are TRBV3-1 and TRBJ1-2; perhaps TRBD1 as D (6 bases). CDR1 is LGHDT and CDR2 is YNNKEL in the germline V gene (reference sequence). V dropped 2 bases and J dropped 8 bases, with 12 bases sitting between them. This CDR3 region has 13 residues. The CDR3 sequence is CASSQLGAKGYTF. DNA of the CDR3: TGTGCCAGCAGCCAATTGGGGGCGAAGGGCTACACCTTC.

The J gene is TRBJ2-7, the V gene TRBV5-1; 7 bases align to TRBD2. J lost 6 bases, V lost 4 bases, and 10 bases had no gene match. The V gene's germline CDR1 is SGHRS and CDR2 YFSETQ. The CDR3 has 14 amino acids. The CDR3 coding sequence is TGCGCCAGCAGCCGCGGGACTACGAACGTCGAGCAGTACTTC. It is translated as CASSRGTTNVEQYF. Supplemented by reference TRBV5-1 and TRBJ2-7, the full variable domain reads KAGVTQTPRYLIKTRGQQVTLSCSPISGHRSVSWYQQTPGQGLQFLFEYFSETQRNKGNFPGRFSGRQFSNSRSEMNVSTLELGDSALYLCASSRGTTNVEQYFGPGTRLTVT.